The T cell receptor beta chain described here comes from a study of control samples from healthy donors and cancer patients. With 2 bases clipped from V and 0 bases from J, the junction kept 5 bases outside the gene matches. The CDR3 consists of 18 residues. Germline V gene lookup returns CDR1 KGHSH and CDR2 LQKENI. TCRdb keeps only in-frame clones here, not all; method: immunoSEQ multiplex PCR. The sample records hundreds of thousands of clones, about 93% being singletons. The source of this sequence is a man aged 40-55 years with head and neck cancer. This chain joins TRBV18 and TRBJ1-6; 9 nucleotides agree with TRBD1. Sequenced: PBMCs. The CDR3 spells CASSPETGGSSYNSPLHF. CDR3 bases: TGTGCCAGCTCACCAGAGACAGGGGGGAGCTCCTATAATTCACCCCTCCACTTT. The entire variable domain, with the rest obtained from reference TRBV18 and TRBJ1-6, is as follows: NAGVMQNPRHLVRRRGQEARLRCSPMKGHSHVYWYRQLPEEGLKFMVYLQKENIIDESGMPKERFSAEFPKEGPSILRIQQVVRGDSAAYFCASSPETGGSSYNSPLHFGNGTRLTVT.